This TCR beta chain was documented in a study of shared clonotypes between healthy human individuals (dated by TCRdb to 2018 to 2020). Some background on the complete study: The cohort comprised a couple of women and three men aged 18 to 49 years. Blood TCR repertoires of a handful of healthy adults were deeply sequenced to estimate repertoire size and the extent of clonotype sharing between individuals. Leukapheresis yielded between about 0.94 and 8.9 billion PBMCs per donor. For each donor, CD4 naive and CD4 memory were each run on three plates, CD8 naive on two plates, and CD8 memory on one plate. Different laboratories and diverse techniques were used to prepare libraries and sequence TCR repertoires, to increase sequencing depth and limit assay-specific biases. What the study reported, not specific to this receptor: When several donors were compared, the shared fraction of clonotypes was 5% to 6.5% for naive CD4, about 4% for naive CD8, 2.3% for memory CD4, and 0.35% to 0.4% for memory CD8. Pairwise subsampling indicated that sequencing depth was expected to affect the degree of clonotype sharing among donors. Even with the large sequencing depth, rarefaction of the sorted-subset datasets indicated that sequencing was incomplete. Because the study included a small number of donors, the genetic and exposure-history diversity represented was limited. Sampling was restricted to blood, and TCR repertoires in tissue are likely to differ from TCR repertoires in blood. Higher generation probabilities were observed for clonotypes shared by all four sorted-subset donors than for non-shared clonotypes. Estimated clonotype richness was generally larger for naive than for memory subsets.

Donors were healthy HIV-negative adults with no recently reported acute infections or vaccinations. Every donor was a Caucasian adult residing in Nashville, Tennessee, USA. Magnetic negative selection was used to enrich CD4+ T cells, after which naive cells were positively selected on CD45RA and the negative fraction became the memory subset. Blood was collected by leukapheresis, and PBMCs were isolated by Ficoll-Histopaque density gradient centrifugation and then cryopreserved in liquid nitrogen vapor phase. Analytical flow cytometry was used to check the purity and quantity of every magnetically sorted T cell population. Genomic DNA was isolated from each sorted fraction and quantified by UV absorbance on a Nanodrop 2000c. Using the deep immunoSEQ assay, multiplex PCR amplified TCR CDR3 regions from genomic DNA. For each cell subset, the extracted genomic DNA was distributed evenly across all wells of several immunoSEQ 96-well plates, and each plate served as one replicate. For sorted subsets, roughly 200 ng of genomic DNA, equivalent to around 30,000 T cell genomes, went into each replicate PCR. The purified libraries were quantified using a Qubit 3.0 fluorometer, sized with a Bioanalyzer 2100, and then quantified again using the KAPA Library Quantification kit. Every immunoSEQ 96-well plate was sequenced on a dedicated single-read 150-cycle Illumina NextSeq 550 flow cell. Per the source publication's procedure: The immunoSEQ output contained only junctional sequences without quality scores, so filtering could not match that applied to full-length reads. Sequences were annotated with PyIR, a Python wrapper for IgBLAST v1.9, and V/J genes and CDR3 were assigned using IMGT germline references. Reads were removed for weak V/J assignments (E-value above 1e-6), missing CDR3, stop codons, out-of-frame junctions, or ambiguous translated residues. V3J clonotypes were defined as sequences sharing the same inferred V gene, J gene, and CDR3 amino acid sequence. Percentage overlap between repertoires was calculated by dividing the number of shared unique clonotypes by the size of the smaller repertoire. Richness of each repertoire was evaluated using RTK rarefaction, the Chao1 estimator, and Recon v2.1 estimates of unobserved clonotypes. For all TCRbeta clonotypes obtained by the gDNA method from a few donors, generation probabilities were computed with OLGA. TCRdb's version of the immuneACCESS table is confined to in-frame rearrangements and falls short of the full clone set. An unresolved V gene accounts for under half of the shortfall where checked; the remainder is of unknown origin. Clone size and the V and J calls come from that table; the DNA yielded D and trimming. Recorded for this sample are 2 million to 3 million clones; 93% of them occurred a single time. The biggest ten clones account for 0.35% to 0.45% of the sample.

The germline V gene (reference sequence) specifies WNHNN as CDR1 and SYGVQD as CDR2. The CDR3, from cysteine to phenylalanine, totals 15 residues. Left in the record is the CDR3 DNA by itself, 45 bases read in frame from the first base. V has 8 bases trimmed and J has 1 base trimmed; junction bases matching no gene number 10. This clone appeared a single time. The antigen it binds to is not known. No base-level quality is on record; no much larger clone is a single base apart. The receptor comes from a man aged 18 to 35 in good health. Some clones in this sample may be carry-over from other donors' samples. What was sequenced was naive CD4+ T cells from PBMCs. In the paper's terms, the cell subset or site label means: CD45RA+ positively selected. The chain uses TRBV10-1 and TRBJ2-5, with 7 junctional bases fitting TRBD2. The nucleotide sequence is given as TGCGCCAGCCCTCCCCTCACGGGGGGCCAAGAGACCCAGTACTTC. This codes for CASPPLTGGQETQYF.